This TCR beta chain was captured by sequencing in a study of neoadjuvant anti-PD-1 for oral cavity cancer. Study information: Around day 43, patients without progression received a fourth nivolumab dose before surgery. Study-level findings and limits: Non-responders to neoadjuvant nivolumab had significantly more clonal PBMC T cells than responders.

Time point here: after neoadjuvant nivolumab, at surgical resection. Germline V gene lookup returns CDR1 SGHRS and CDR2 YFSETQ. This CDR3 is 14 amino acids long. Trimming left V 3 bases short and J 2 bases short, with 12 bases between. Repertoires were generated with immunoSEQ multiplex PCR, while TCRdb's copy carries only in-frame clones and drops some. The sample records 73,000 or so clones, about 88% being singletons. As concerns this clone: Its target is unknown.

This specimen consisted of PBMCs, obtained after nivolumab (anti-PD-1) treatment. The receptor comes from a person between 40 and 85 years old with oral cavity squamous cell carcinoma. V usage is TRBV5-1 and J usage is TRBJ2-7, with D perhaps given as TRBD1 or TRBD2 (5 bases each). The CDR3 protein is CASSSGDHTYEQYF. In DNA, the CDR3 is TGCGCCAGCAGCTCCGGGGACCATACCTACGAGCAGTACTTC.